This T cell receptor beta chain was sequenced in a study of blood T cell repertoires in COVID-19. Study in general: Italy, Spain and the United States were the sources of the convalescent and acute COVID-19 samples. In each case, the material was cDNA or gDNA derived from T cells, B-cell-depleted T cells, or PBMCs.

This clone appeared a single time. In the source study's methods: Amplification from reference gene primers served as the basis for estimated nucleated cell counts. Sequencing used immunoSEQ multiplex PCR; TCRdb keeps in-frame clones, though not all of them. The V and J calls and clone size were taken over from that table, and D and trimming were inferred from the DNA. The sample consists of 200,000 or so clones, around 85% of them appearing once. The CDR3 extends over 14 amino acids. The ends lost 6 bases at V and 1 base at J; junction bases unmatched: 4. Germline V CDR1 and CDR2: ENHRY, SYGVKD. The J gene is TRBJ2-5, the V gene TRBV10-3, with 8 bases aligning to TRBD1. The source is a man between 65 and 85 years old with active or convalescent COVID-19. Source material: peripheral blood. DNA of the CDR3: TGTGCCATCAGGGGACAGGAGGTCCAAGAGACCCAGTACTTC. Its protein product is CAIRGQEVQETQYF.